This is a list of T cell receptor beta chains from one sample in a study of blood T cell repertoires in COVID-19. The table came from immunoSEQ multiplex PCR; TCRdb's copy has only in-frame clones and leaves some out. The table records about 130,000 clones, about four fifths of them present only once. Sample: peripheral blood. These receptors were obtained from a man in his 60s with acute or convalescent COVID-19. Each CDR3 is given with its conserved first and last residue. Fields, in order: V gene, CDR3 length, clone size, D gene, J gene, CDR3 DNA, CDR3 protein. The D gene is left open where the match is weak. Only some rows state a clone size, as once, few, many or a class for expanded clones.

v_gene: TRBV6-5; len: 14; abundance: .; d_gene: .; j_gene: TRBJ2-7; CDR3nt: TGTGCCAGCAGTTACGGTCTGGGCCCCTACGAGCAGTACTTC; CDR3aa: CASSYGLGPYEQYF
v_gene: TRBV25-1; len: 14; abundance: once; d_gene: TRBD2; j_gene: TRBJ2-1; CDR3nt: TGTGCCAGCAGTGGACTAGCGGGAGGGGCTGAGCAGTTCTTC; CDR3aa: CASSGLAGGAEQFF
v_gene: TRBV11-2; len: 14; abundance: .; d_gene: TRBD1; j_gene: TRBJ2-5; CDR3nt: TGTGCCAGCAGCTTAGGGACAGGGAGGAAGACCCAGTACTTC; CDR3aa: CASSLGTGRKTQYF
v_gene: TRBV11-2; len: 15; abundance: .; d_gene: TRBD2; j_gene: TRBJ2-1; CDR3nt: TGTGCCAGCAGCCGACTTAGCGGGATTGCGGATGAGCAGTTCTTC; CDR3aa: CASSRLSGIADEQFF
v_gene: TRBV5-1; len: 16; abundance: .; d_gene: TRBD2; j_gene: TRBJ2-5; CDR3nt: TGCGCCAGCAGCTCGGGACTAGCGGAGCTCCAAGAGACCCAGTACTTC; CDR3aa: CASSSGLAELQETQYF
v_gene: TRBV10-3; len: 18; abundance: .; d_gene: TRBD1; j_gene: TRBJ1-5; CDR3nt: TGTGCCATCTATATTCATGGGTACGGGACAGAAAACCATCAGCCCCAGCATTTT; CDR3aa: CAIYIHGYGTENHQPQHF
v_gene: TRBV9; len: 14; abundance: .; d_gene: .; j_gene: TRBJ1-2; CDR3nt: TGTGCCAGCAGCCCAGAAGCAGGGGCTCGGGGCTACACCTTC; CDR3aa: CASSPEAGARGYTF
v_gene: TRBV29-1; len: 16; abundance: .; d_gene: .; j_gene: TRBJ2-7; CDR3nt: TGCAGCGTTGAAGATCGTTTCAGGGGACGACCTTACGAGCAGTACTTC; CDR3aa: CSVEDRFRGRPYEQYF
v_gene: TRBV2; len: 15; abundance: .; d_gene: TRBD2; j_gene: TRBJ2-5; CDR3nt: TGTGCCAGCAGTCCACTAGCGGGAGTACAAGAGACCCAGTACTTC; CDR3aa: CASSPLAGVQETQYF
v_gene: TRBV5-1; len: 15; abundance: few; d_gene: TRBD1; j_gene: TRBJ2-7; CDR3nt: TGCGCCAGCAGCCCAGACAGGGGATGGTCCTACGAGCAGTACTTC; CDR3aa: CASSPDRGWSYEQYF
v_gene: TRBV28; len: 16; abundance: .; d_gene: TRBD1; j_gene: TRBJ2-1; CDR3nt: TGTGCCAGCAGTCACAGACAGGGGGCGGGTGACAATGAGCAGTTCTTC; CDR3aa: CASSHRQGAGDNEQFF
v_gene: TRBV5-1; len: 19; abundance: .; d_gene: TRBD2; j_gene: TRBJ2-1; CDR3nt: TGCGCCAGCAGCTTGCCACTAGCGGGGGGCCGATTATATTACAATGAGCAGTTCTTC; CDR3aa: CASSLPLAGGRLYYNEQFF
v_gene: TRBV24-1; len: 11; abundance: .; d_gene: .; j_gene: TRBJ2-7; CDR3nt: TGTGCCACCAGTGATTTTAAAGAGCAGTACTTC; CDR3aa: CATSDFKEQYF
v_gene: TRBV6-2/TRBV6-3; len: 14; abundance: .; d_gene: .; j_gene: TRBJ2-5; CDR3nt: TGTGCCAGCAGTTACCGGGTTTTCCAAGAGACCCAGTACTTC; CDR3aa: CASSYRVFQETQYF
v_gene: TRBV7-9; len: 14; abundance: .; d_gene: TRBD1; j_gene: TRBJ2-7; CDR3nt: TGTGCCAGCAGCCCCGGGACAGGGTCCTACGAGCAGTACTTC; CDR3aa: CASSPGTGSYEQYF
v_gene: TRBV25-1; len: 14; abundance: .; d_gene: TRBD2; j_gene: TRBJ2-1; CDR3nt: TGTGCCAGCAGACTGGGACTAGCATACAATGAGCAGTTCTTC; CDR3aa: CASRLGLAYNEQFF
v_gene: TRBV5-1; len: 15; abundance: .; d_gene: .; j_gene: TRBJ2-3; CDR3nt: TGCGCCAGCAGCTTTGGGGGGGCCACGACAGATACGCAGTATTTT; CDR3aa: CASSFGGATTDTQYF
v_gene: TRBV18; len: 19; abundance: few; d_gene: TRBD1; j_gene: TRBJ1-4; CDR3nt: TGTGCCAGCTCACCACTCCCCTGGGGACAGGGGAGAGCTAATGAAAAACTGTTTTTT; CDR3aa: CASSPLPWGQGRANEKLFF
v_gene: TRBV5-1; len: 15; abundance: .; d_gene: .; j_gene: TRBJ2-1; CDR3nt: TGCGCCAGCAGCTTGGCCAGTCTTTCCTACAATGAGCAGTTCTTC; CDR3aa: CASSLASLSYNEQFF
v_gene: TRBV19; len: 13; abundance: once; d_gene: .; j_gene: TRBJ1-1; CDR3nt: TGTGCCAGTAGTATGTTCGGGAACACTGAAGCTTTCTTT; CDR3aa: CASSMFGNTEAFF
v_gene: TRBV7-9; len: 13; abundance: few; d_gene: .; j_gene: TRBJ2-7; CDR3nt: TGTGCCAGCCAACTGGACAGTACCTACGAGCAGTACTTC; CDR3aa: CASQLDSTYEQYF
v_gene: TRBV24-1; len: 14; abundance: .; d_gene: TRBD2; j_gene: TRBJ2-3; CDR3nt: TGTGCCACCCTGGGCGGGGGGGCCACAGATACGCAGTATTTT; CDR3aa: CATLGGGATDTQYF
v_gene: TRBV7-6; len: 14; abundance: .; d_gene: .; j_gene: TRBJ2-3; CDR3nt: TGTGCCAGCAGCTTATCGGAGGGAAGGGATACGCAGTATTTT; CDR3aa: CASSLSEGRDTQYF
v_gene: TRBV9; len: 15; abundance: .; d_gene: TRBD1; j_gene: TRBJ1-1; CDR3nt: TGTGCCAGCAGCGAGGAAGGACAGGGGAGCACTGAAGCTTTCTTT; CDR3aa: CASSEEGQGSTEAFF
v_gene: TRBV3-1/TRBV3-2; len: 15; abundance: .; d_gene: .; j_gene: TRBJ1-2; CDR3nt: TGTGCCAGCAGCCCGCTCCGTGAGGCCTACTATGGCTACACCTTC; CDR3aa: CASSPLREAYYGYTF
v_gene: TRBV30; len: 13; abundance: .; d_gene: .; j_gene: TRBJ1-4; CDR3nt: TGTGCCTGGAGTTCTCAGAAAATTGAAAAACTGTTTTTT; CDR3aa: CAWSSQKIEKLFF
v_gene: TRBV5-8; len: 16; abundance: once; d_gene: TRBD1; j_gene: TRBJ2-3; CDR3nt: TGTGCCAGCAGCTTCTCTCGGGACAGGGGGACGGATACGCAGTATTTT; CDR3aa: CASSFSRDRGTDTQYF
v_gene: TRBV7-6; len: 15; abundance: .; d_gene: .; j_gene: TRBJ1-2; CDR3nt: TGTGCCAGCAGCCAAGGGCGGGGCCATCCGGATGGCTACACCTTC; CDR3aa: CASSQGRGHPDGYTF
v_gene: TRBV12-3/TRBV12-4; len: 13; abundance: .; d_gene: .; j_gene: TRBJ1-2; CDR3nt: TGTGCCAGCAGCCCTACAGGGAGCTATGGCTACACCTTC; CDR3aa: CASSPTGSYGYTF
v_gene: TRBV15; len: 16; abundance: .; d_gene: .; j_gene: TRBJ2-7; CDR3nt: TGTGCCACCAGCAGAGACCTCGGACAGCTTAATTACGAGCAGTACTTC; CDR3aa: CATSRDLGQLNYEQYF
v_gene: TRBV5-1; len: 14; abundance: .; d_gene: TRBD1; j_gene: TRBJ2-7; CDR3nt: TGCGCCAGCAGCTCTAACAGGGGGTCCTACGAGCAGTACTTC; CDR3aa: CASSSNRGSYEQYF
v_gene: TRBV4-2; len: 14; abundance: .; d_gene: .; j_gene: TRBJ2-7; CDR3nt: TGTGCCAGCAGCCGAGACTCCAGCTCCTACGAGCAGTACTTC; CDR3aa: CASSRDSSSYEQYF
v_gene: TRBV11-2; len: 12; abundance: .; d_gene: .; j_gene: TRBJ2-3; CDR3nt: TGTGCCAGCAGCAGCGAGGGAGATACGCAGTATTTT; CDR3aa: CASSSEGDTQYF
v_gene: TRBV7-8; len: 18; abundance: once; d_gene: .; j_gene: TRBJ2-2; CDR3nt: TGTGCCAGCAGCTTCGTTGGACAGGGAGGGACGAACACCGGGGAGCTGTTTTTT; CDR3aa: CASSFVGQGGTNTGELFF
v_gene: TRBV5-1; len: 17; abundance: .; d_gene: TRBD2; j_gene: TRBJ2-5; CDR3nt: TGCGCCAGCAGCTTGGGAGGGCTAGCGGGGGACCAAGAGACCCAGTACTTC; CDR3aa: CASSLGGLAGDQETQYF
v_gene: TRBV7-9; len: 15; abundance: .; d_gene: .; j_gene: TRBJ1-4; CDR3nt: TGTGCCAGCAGCTTAGCGCAGGGAGGGACTGAAAAACTGTTTTTT; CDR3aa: CASSLAQGGTEKLFF
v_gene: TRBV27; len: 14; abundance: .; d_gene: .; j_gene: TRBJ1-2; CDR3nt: TGTGCCAGCAGTTCCAGCAGGGGAATGGATGGCTACACCTTC; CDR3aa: CASSSSRGMDGYTF
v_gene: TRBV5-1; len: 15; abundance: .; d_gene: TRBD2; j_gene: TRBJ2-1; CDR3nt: TGCGCCAGCAGCTTCGGCCTAGCGGGAAACAATGAGCAGTTCTTC; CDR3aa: CASSFGLAGNNEQFF
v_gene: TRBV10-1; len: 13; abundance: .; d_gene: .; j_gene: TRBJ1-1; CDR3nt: TGCGCCAGCAGTGACGGCGGATACACTGAAGCTTTCTTT; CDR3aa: CASSDGGYTEAFF
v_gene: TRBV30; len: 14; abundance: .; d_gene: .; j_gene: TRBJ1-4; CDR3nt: TGTGCCTGGAGTGTACCCCGACAGACGGAAAAACTGTTTTTT; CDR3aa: CAWSVPRQTEKLFF
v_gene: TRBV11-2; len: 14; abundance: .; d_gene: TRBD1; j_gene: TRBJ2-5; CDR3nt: TGTGCCAGCAGCTTAGACCAGGGGGTGGAGACCCAGTACTTC; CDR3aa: CASSLDQGVETQYF
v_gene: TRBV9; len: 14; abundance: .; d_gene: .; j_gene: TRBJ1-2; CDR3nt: TGTGCCAGCAGCGTAGACCCAGCTAACTATGGCTACACCTTC; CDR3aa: CASSVDPANYGYTF
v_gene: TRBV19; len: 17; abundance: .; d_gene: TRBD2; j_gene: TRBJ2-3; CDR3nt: TGTGCCAGTAGTATGCGGGGGACGGGTGGGGGCACAGATACGCAGTATTTT; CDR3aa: CASSMRGTGGGTDTQYF
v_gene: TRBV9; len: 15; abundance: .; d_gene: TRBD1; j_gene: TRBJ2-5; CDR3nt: TGTGCCAGCAGCGTAGTTGGACAGGGGCAAGAGACCCAGTACTTC; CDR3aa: CASSVVGQGQETQYF
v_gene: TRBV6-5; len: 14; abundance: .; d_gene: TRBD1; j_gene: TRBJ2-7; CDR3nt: TGTGCCAGCAGCCGGGACAGGGAGGCCCACGAGCAGTACTTC; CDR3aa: CASSRDREAHEQYF
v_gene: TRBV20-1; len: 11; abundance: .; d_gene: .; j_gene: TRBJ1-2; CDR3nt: TGCAGTGCTGGAGAGATAAGCCGCTACACCTTC; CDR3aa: CSAGEISRYTF
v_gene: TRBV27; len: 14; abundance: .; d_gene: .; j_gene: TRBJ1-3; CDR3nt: TGTGCCAGCAGTTATCGGGACACTGGAAACACCATATATTTT; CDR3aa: CASSYRDTGNTIYF
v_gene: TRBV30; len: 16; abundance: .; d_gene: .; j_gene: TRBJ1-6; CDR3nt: TGTGCCTGGAGCGGACAGTTGAGCTCCTATAATTCACCCCTCCACTTT; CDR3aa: CAWSGQLSSYNSPLHF
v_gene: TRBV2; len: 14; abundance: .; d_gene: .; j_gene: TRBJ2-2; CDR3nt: TGTGCCAGCAGTGACAGAGCGGACACCGGGGAGCTGTTTTTT; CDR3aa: CASSDRADTGELFF
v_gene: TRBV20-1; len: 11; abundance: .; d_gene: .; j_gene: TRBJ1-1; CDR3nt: TGCAGTGCTAGGTCCGGGGGTGAAGCTTTCTTT; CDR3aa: CSARSGGEAFF
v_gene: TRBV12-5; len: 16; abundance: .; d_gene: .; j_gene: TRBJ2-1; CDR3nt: TGTGCTAGTGGTTTGGAGGTCGGAGGGGCCTACAATGAGCAGTTCTTC; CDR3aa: CASGLEVGGAYNEQFF
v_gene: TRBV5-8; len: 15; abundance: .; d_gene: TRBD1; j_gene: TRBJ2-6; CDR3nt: TGTGCCAGCAGCTGGGGACAGGGCCGGGCCAACGTCCTGACTTTC; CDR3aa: CASSWGQGRANVLTF
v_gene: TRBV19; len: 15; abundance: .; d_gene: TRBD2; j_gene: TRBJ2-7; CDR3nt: TGTGCCAGTAGCACAACCGGGACTAGCGGGGCCGAGCAGTACTTC; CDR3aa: CASSTTGTSGAEQYF
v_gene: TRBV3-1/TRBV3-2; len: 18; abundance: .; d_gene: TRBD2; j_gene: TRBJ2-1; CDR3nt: TGTGCCAGCAGCCAAGAGGGCCTAGCGGGAGGGCCAGGGGATGAGCAGTTCTTC; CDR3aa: CASSQEGLAGGPGDEQFF
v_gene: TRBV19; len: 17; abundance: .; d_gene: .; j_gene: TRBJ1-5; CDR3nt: TGTGCCAGTACTCGAAGGCGGTCCGCAGGGGGCAATCAGCCCCAGCATTTT; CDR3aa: CASTRRRSAGGNQPQHF
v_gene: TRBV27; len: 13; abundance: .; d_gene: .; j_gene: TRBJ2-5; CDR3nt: TGTGCCAGCAGTTTGGGCAGGGGAGAGACCCAGTACTTC; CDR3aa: CASSLGRGETQYF
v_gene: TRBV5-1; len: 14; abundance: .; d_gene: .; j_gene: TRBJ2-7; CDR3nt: TGCGCCAGCAGCTTGGTTTCCTCCGCCTACGAGCAGTACTTC; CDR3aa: CASSLVSSAYEQYF
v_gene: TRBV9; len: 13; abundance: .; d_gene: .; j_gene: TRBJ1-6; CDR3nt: TGTGCCAGCTCGGAGAGACCAAATTCACCCCTCCACTTT; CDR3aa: CASSERPNSPLHF
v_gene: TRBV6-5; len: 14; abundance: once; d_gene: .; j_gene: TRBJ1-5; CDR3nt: TGTGCCAGCAGCCCACAACAATCGAATCAGCCCCAGCATTTT; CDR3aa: CASSPQQSNQPQHF